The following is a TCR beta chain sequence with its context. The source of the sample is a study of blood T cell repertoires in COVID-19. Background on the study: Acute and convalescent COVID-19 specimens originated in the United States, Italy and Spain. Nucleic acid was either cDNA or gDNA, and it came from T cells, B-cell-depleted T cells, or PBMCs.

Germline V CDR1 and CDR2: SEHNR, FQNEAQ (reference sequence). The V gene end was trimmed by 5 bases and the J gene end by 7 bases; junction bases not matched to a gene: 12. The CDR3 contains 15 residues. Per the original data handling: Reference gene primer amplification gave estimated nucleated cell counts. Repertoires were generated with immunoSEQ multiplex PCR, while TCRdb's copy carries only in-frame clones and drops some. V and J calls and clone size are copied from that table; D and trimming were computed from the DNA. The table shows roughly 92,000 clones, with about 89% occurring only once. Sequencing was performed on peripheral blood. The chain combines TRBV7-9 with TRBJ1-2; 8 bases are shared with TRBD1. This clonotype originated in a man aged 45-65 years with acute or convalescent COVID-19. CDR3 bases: TGTGCCAGCAGCCTGCAGGGGGCGCGCAAAGCTGGCTACACCTTC. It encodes CASSLQGARKAGYTF.